Listed here are 12 T cell receptor beta chains from one sample, sequenced in a study of memory CD4+ T cells and cytomegalovirus serostatus. The data were produced by immunoSEQ multiplex PCR, yet TCRdb's version contains in-frame clones alone and is incomplete. The sample lists roughly 50,000 clones, around three quarters occurring once. The sort gate was single viable CD3+CD4+CD8-CD45RO+ cells for memory CD4+ T cells. Sequenced: memory CD4+ T cells from blood. The receptors were sampled from an adult in good health and CMV-seronegative.

V is TRBV14 and J is TRBJ1-6, with D uncertain. Germline V lookup: CDR1 SGHDN, CDR2 FVKESK. The germline V and J ends were trimmed by 0 bases and 7 bases, with 16 bases remaining between them. The CDR3 runs 17 residues. In nucleotides, the CDR3 is TGTGCCAGCAGCCAAGAAAGATCAATGAACGGAAATTCACCCCTCCACTTT. Protein: CASSQERSMNGNSPLHF.

A single count supports this clone. CDR3 sequence reads: CASSAWGTNEKLFF. The DNA of the CDR3 is TGTGCCAGCAGTGCTTGGGGGACTAATGAAAAACTGTTTTTT. The rearrangement joins TRBV28 to TRBJ1-4; perhaps TRBD1 as D (5 bases). This CDR3 is built from 14 residues. From germline, CDR1 is MDHEN and CDR2 SYDVKM. V was cut by 5 bases and J by 2 bases, with 9 bases left in between. Supplemented by reference TRBV28 and TRBJ1-4, the full variable domain reads DVKVTQSSRYLVKRTGEKVFLECVQDMDHENMFWYRQDPGLGLRLIYFSYDVKMKEKGDIPEGYSVSREKKERFSLILESASTNQTSMYLCASSAWGTNEKLFFGSGTQLSVL.

This chain uses TRBV29-1 with TRBJ2-7; 7 bases line up with TRBD1. The trim removed 7 bases at V and 2 bases at J, leaving 5 bases unmatched. CDR1 and CDR2 (germline): SQVTM, ANQGSEA. This CDR3 region has 12 residues. Here the CDR3 reads CSASGQTYEQYF. In nucleotides, the CDR3 is TGCAGCGCCTCGGGACAGACCTACGAGCAGTACTTC.

The V gene is TRBV11-1, the J gene TRBJ2-7; the D gene is possibly TRBD1 (6 bases). The germline CDR1 and CDR2 sequences are SGHAT and FQDESV (reference sequence). V shed 5 bases and J shed 7 bases, with 15 bases lying between them. This CDR3 comprises 13 residues. CDR3 in amino acids: CASSRQMQGEQYF. DNA for the CDR3: TGTGCCAGCAGCCGCCAGATGCAGGGGGAGCAGTACTTC.

The rearrangement links TRBV7-2 to TRBJ1-5, with no clear D. This CDR3 spans 15 amino acids. Germline V gene data show CDR1 as SGHTA and CDR2 as FQGNSA. With 3 bases removed from V and 0 bases from J, the gap between germline ends came to 9 bases. DNA for the CDR3: TGTGCCAGCAGCTTCGGGCAGGTTAGCAATCAGCCCCAGCATTTT. Its protein is CASSFGQVSNQPQHF. Variable domain in full (rest from reference TRBV7-2 and TRBJ1-5): GAGVSQSPSNKVTEKGKDVELRCDPISGHTALYWYRQSLGQGLEFLIYFQGNSAPDKSGLPSDRFSAERTGGSVSTLTIQRTQQEDSAVYLCASSFGQVSNQPQHFGDGTRLSIL.

A single count supports this clone. The CDR3 region is CASGLRGDQPQHF. In nucleotides, the CDR3 is TGTGCCAGCGGACTCAGGGGTGATCAGCCCCAGCATTTT. The chain links TRBV6-1 to TRBJ1-5; D is possibly TRBD1 (6 bases). The germline V gene encodes CDR1 MNHNS and CDR2 SASEGT. V lost 8 bases and J lost 5, with 13 bases in between. This CDR3 contains 13 residues.

This clone showed up just a few times. Other DNA variants within this sample encode the same CDR3. This chain's CDR3 is CASSSGGYGYTF. In DNA form, the CDR3 reads TGTGCCAGTAGTTCGGGGGGCTATGGCTACACCTTC. This rearrangement joins TRBV19 to TRBJ1-2, with D perhaps TRBD1 (5 bases). Trimming removed 5 bases from V and 4 bases from J, with 8 bases in between. The CDR3 runs to 12 residues. Germline-derived CDR1 and CDR2 are LNHDA and SQIVND (reference sequence). The full variable domain, in which reference TRBV19 and TRBJ1-2 provide the parts outside the CDR3, is DGGITQSPKYLFRKEGQNVTLSCEQNLNHDAMYWYRQDPGQGLRLIYYSQIVNDFQKGDIAEGYSVSREKKESFPLTVTSAQKNPTAFYLCASSSGGYGYTFGSGTRLTVV.

The sample holds a few counts of this clone. Here the CDR3 reads CASSLNGGGYTF. The CDR3 DNA is TGTGCCAGCAGCTTAAATGGAGGGGGCTACACCTTC. This chain uses TRBV7-3 with TRBJ1-2, with D hard to call. Germline assignment: CDR1 SGHTA and CDR2 FQGTGA. With 1 base removed from V and 8 bases from J, the gap between germline ends came to 8 bases. The CDR3 is 12 amino acids.

The chain uses TRBV5-1 and TRBJ1-3, with D tentatively TRBD1 (5 bases). The CDR3 sequence is 15 residues long. V lost 1 base and J 1 base, leaving 9 bases between the germline ends. Germline V gene lookup returns CDR1 SGHRS and CDR2 YFSETQ. This CDR3 reads CASSLSGGSGNTIYF. The CDR3 DNA reads TGCGCCAGCAGCTTGAGTGGGGGATCTGGAAACACCATATATTTT.

This chain links TRBV28 with TRBJ2-7; the match to TRBD1 covers 7 bases. Per the germline V gene, CDR1 is MDHEN and CDR2 is SYDVKM. The trim removed 4 bases at V and 0 bases at J, leaving 6 bases unmatched. The CDR3 consists of 15 residues. Here the CDR3 DNA reads TGTGCCAGCAGTTACCCAGGGGACAGCTCCTACGAGCAGTACTTC. The encoded protein is CASSYPGDSSYEQYF.

This clone was seen a single time. This chain links TRBV6-5 with TRBJ1-5; 11 bases agree with TRBD1. This CDR3 comprises 16 residues. V shed 0 bases, J shed 11 bases, and the junction held 9 bases outside the gene matches. In germline, CDR1 is MNHEY, CDR2 SVGAGI. Written as DNA, the CDR3 is TGTGCCAGCAGTTACTCTTGGGGACAGGGGGTAGTAGCCCAGCATTTT. Protein: CASSYSWGQGVVAQHF.

This clone was observed once. This chain uses TRBV2 with TRBJ1-1, with TRBD1 identical over 8 bases. The CDR3 spans 14 residues. Looked up from germline, CDR1 is SNHLY and CDR2 is FYNNEI. The V gene end was trimmed by 4 bases and the J gene end by 4 bases; junction bases not matched to a gene: 5. This CDR3 reads CASSASRGPTEAFF. CDR3 nucleotides: TGTGCCAGCAGTGCAAGCAGGGGGCCCACTGAAGCTTTCTTT.